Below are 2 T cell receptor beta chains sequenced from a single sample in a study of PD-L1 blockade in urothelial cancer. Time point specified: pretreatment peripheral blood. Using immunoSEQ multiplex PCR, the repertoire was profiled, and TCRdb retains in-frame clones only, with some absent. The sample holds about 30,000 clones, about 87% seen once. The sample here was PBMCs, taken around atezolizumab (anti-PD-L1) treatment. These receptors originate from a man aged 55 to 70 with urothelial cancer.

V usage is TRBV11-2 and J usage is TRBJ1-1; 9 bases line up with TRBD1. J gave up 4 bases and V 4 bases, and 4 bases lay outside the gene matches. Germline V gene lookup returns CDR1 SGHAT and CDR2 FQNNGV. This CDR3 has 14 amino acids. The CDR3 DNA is TGTGCCAGCAGCTCCGGGACAGGGTTCACTGAAGCTTTCTTT. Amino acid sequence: CASSSGTGFTEAFF.

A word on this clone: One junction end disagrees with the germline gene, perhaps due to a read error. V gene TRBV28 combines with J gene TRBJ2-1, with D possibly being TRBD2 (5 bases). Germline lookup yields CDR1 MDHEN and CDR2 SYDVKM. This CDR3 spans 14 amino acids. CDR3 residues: CASSSATSNLRLLF. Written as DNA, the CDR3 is TGTGCCAGCAGTTCGGCCACTAGTAACCTAAGGTTGCTCTTC.